This T cell receptor beta chain derives from a study of blood T cells in healthy people across ages. Study results and caveats: The diversity estimates, figures obtained from one million T cells, were considered underestimates. Expanded clonotype shifts may have been confounded, as the donors had an unknown CMV status.

In its sample, this clonotype was seen many times. Its antigen is unknown. A J-beta primer mix and a sample-barcoded 5' primer were used in a second PCR of roughly 7 to 12 cycles. The yield of each sample was at least 2.5 million CDR3-containing paired-end reads. Each CDR3 protein is one row after TCRdb ran MiXCR on the 5' RACE reads. The sample shows 550,000 to 800,000 distinct CDR3 sequences, about a third of them seen only once. Drawing of peripheral blood yielded about 10 milliliters from each donor. The CDR3 is made up of 13 amino acids. With V trimmed by 6 bases and J by 8 bases, 8 bases remained unmatched.

Sequences were obtained from blood. V and J are TRBV12-3 or TRBV12-4 and TRBJ1-2; 8 nucleotides line up with TRBD1. This TCR came from a woman aged 80 or older in good health. Here the CDR3 DNA reads TGTGCCAGCAGCCCTGGACAGGGAAGAGGCTACACCTTC. The encoded protein is CASSPGQGRGYTF.